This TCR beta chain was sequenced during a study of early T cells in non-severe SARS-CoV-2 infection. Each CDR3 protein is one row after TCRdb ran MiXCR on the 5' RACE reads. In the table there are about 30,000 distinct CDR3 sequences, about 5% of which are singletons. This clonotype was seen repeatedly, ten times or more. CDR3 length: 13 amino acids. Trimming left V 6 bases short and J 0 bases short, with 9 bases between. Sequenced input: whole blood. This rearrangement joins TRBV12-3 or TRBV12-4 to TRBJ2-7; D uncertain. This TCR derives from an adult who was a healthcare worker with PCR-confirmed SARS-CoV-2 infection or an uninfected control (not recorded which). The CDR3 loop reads CASSHGISYEQYF. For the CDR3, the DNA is TGTGCCAGCAGCCACGGTATCTCCTACGAGCAGTACTTC.